The 24 T cell receptor beta chains below were found in one sample sequenced in a study of cytomegalovirus exposure and HLA in healthy donors (dated by TCRdb to 2017 to 2019). Libraries were built with the immunoSEQ multiplex PCR assay. A mixture of 60 forward primers for TCR Vbeta segments and 13 reverse primers for TCR Jbeta segments was used in the multiplex PCR. Imported from immuneACCESS, the table was reduced by TCRdb to in-frame sequences with V and J called. These copies leave out some clones; in studies compared against another copy, an unresolved V gene accounts for under half, and the cause of the remainder is not known. For this sample the table gives more than 95,000 clones, of which over 70% were detected only once. More than 1% of the sample belongs to the ten largest clones. Specimen: PBMCs. All receptors derive from a female donor in good health and CMV-seronegative.

The chain couples TRBV6-5 to TRBJ2-6; possibly TRBD2 for D (6 bases). V was trimmed by 8 bases and J by 4 bases, leaving 12 bases between them. Germline V gene data show CDR1 as MNHEY and CDR2 as SVGAGI. There are 14 residues in the CDR3. CDR3 bases: TGTGCCAGCCTGGAGGGGAGAGGGGCCAACGTCCTGACTTTC. This codes for CASLEGRGANVLTF.

The chain employs TRBV6-5 and TRBJ1-1; TRBD1 might be the D (6 bases). The CDR3 sequence is 14 residues long. Per germline, CDR1 MNHEY and CDR2 SVGAGI. V shed 6 bases and J shed 5 bases, with 16 bases lying between them. CDR3 nucleotide sequence: TGTGCCAGCAGAATCAGACAGGAAGGGACTGAAGCTTTCTTT. Protein: CASRIRQEGTEAFF.

This CDR3 reads CASSFPDRGLDYGYTF. The CDR3 nucleotides read TGCGCCAGCAGCTTTCCGGATCGGGGATTAGACTATGGCTACACCTTC. V and J are TRBV5-1 and TRBJ1-2; no clear D. Germline lookup yields CDR1 SGHRS and CDR2 YFSETQ. The CDR3 runs to 16 residues. V dropped 2 bases and J dropped 3 bases, with 17 bases sitting between them.

This clone was counted only a few times. This chain joins TRBV10-2 and TRBJ1-5; the match to TRBD1 covers 10 bases. CDR3 length: 15 amino acids. J gave up 5 bases and V 7 bases, and 8 bases lay outside the gene matches. Germline V gene sequence: CDR1 WSHSY, CDR2 SAAADI. CDR3 in DNA: TGCGCCAGCAACCGGGACAGGGGATCGGATCAGCCCCAGCATTTT. Residues: CASNRDRGSDQPQHF.

The chain combines TRBV2 with TRBJ2-1; D perhaps matches TRBD1 (5 bases). The CDR3 contains 16 residues. V was cut by 1 base and J by 2 bases, with 12 bases left in between. CDR1 SNHLY and CDR2 FYNNEI come from the germline V gene. CDR3 sequence: CASSEVRLGPYNEQFF. In nucleotides, the CDR3 is TGTGCCAGCAGTGAAGTCCGCCTGGGGCCCTACAATGAGCAGTTCTTC.

The chain employs TRBV15 and TRBJ2-1, with D possibly TRBD2 on 7 matching bases. V gave up 3 bases and J gave up 7 bases, with 25 bases separating them. The CDR3 covers 18 residues. CDR1 is LNHNV, CDR2 YYDKDF, per germline (reference sequence). Written as DNA, the CDR3 is TGTGCCACCAGCAGGGGGGGGCGGGGGCACGGGCCGGCAAATGAGCAGTTCTTC. Translated: CATSRGGRGHGPANEQFF.

V is TRBV6-6 and J is TRBJ1-1; tentatively, D is TRBD1 (5 bases). CDR1 and CDR2 (germline): MNHNY, SVGAGI (reference sequence). The CDR3 sequence is 13 residues long. V was cut by 0 bases and J by 5 bases, with 7 bases left in between. CDR3 sequence: CASSYSGQTEAFF. The CDR3 nucleotides are TGTGCCAGCAGTTACTCAGGACAAACTGAAGCTTTCTTT.

The chain uses TRBV7-9 and TRBJ2-7; maybe TRBD1 (6 bases). The germline V gene has CDR1 SEHNR and CDR2 FQNEAQ (reference sequence). The V end was cut by 6 bases, the J end by 0 bases, with 12 bases between. CDR3 size: 14 residues. The DNA for the CDR3 is TGTGCCAGCAGTTTCACAGGGATCTCCTACGAGCAGTACTTC. It codes for CASSFTGISYEQYF.

This clone was seen more than once but under ten times. The chain recombines TRBV5-5 with TRBJ1-5; TRBD1 matches at 10 bases. Germline lookup yields CDR1 SGHKS and CDR2 YYEKEE (reference sequence). V lost 4 bases to trimming and J lost 6 bases; unmatched junction nucleotides: 13. There are 17 residues in the CDR3. The CDR3 reads CASSRSAGTGVSQPQHF. The CDR3 DNA is TGTGCCAGCAGCAGGTCGGCCGGGACAGGGGTGAGTCAGCCCCAGCATTTT. Full variable domain (outside the CDR3, taken from reference TRBV5-5 and TRBJ1-5): DAGVTQSPTHLIKTRGQQVTLRCSPISGHKSVSWYQQVLGQGPQFIFQYYEKEERGRGNFPDRFSARQFPNYSSELNVNALLLGDSALYLCASSRSAGTGVSQPQHFGDGTRLSIL.

The V call is TRBV11-3, the J call TRBJ2-3; no clear D gene. Per the germline V gene, CDR1 is SGHNT and CDR2 is YENEEA. Trimming took off 7 bases at V and 6 bases at J, with 17 bases between the two ends. This CDR3 spans 14 amino acids. The CDR3 loop reads CASTADEATDTQYF. The CDR3 nucleotides are TGTGCCAGCACCGCGGATGAGGCCACGGATACGCAGTATTTT.

This chain uses TRBV12-1 with TRBJ2-7; no DNA check was done on the table's D call, TRBD1. TRBV12-1 represents a pseudogene. The CDR3 length is 14 residues. The CDR3 here is CASSRDRGLDEQYF. CDR3 sequence (DNA): TGTGCCAGCAGCCGGGACAGGGGACTTGACGAGCAGTACTTC.

In its sample, this clone was seen once. The chain couples TRBV9 to TRBJ2-7, with 15 bases fitting TRBD2. This CDR3 spans 17 amino acids. Germline V gene data show CDR1 as SGDLS and CDR2 as YYNGEE. The trim removed 3 bases at V and 4 bases at J, leaving 8 bases unmatched. The CDR3 region has the DNA TGTGCCAGCAGCGGGAGGGGACTAGCGGGGGGTTTGTACGAGCAGTACTTC. Encoded protein: CASSGRGLAGGLYEQYF.

This rearrangement joins TRBV19 to TRBJ1-5, with a tentative D call TRBD1 (5 bases). Germline V lookup: CDR1 LNHDA, CDR2 SQIVND (reference sequence). The CDR3 runs 14 residues. With 1 base removed from V and 7 bases from J, the gap between germline ends came to 11 bases. Here the CDR3 reads CASSIGLGHQPQHF. The CDR3, as DNA: TGTGCCAGTAGTATAGGTTTGGGGCACCAGCCCCAGCATTTT.

The chain carries TRBV28 and TRBJ1-2; no firm D call. The CDR3 is made up of 12 amino acids. Germline V gene lookup returns CDR1 MDHEN and CDR2 SYDVKM. V lost 4 bases, J lost 0 bases, and 3 bases lay in between. CDR3 sequence reads: CASSSSNYGYTF. The CDR3 nucleotides are TGTGCCAGCAGTTCCTCTAACTATGGCTACACCTTC.

The rearrangement joins TRBV19 to TRBJ2-5; no clear D. This CDR3 has 14 amino acids. Germline loops: CDR1 LNHDA, CDR2 SQIVND (reference sequence). V was clipped by 1 base and J by 4 bases, with 10 bases between them. This CDR3 is CASSIGYLGETQYF. CDR3 sequence (DNA): TGTGCCAGTAGTATAGGATACCTAGGAGAGACCCAGTACTTC. Filled out from reference TRBV19 and TRBJ2-5, the complete variable domain reads DGGITQSPKYLFRKEGQNVTLSCEQNLNHDAMYWYRQDPGQGLRLIYYSQIVNDFQKGDIAEGYSVSREKKESFPLTVTSAQKNPTAFYLCASSIGYLGETQYFGPGTRLLVL.

Note on this clone: The junction departs from germline at one end; a sequencing error may be responsible. This chain uses TRBV9 with TRBJ2-4; possibly TRBD2 for D (6 bases). The CDR3 runs to 14 residues. Germline V gene lookup returns CDR1 SGDLS and CDR2 YYNGEE. The CDR3 reads CASSARDGGNSQYF. In DNA form, the CDR3 reads TGTGCCAGCAGCGCCCGGGACGGGGGAAACAGTCAGTACTTC.

The V and J genes are TRBV15 and TRBJ1-6, with unresolved D. Trimming removed 0 bases from V and 6 bases from J, with 6 bases in between. The CDR3 contains 14 residues. The germline V gene has CDR1 LNHNV and CDR2 YYDKDF (reference sequence). This chain's CDR3 is CATSRDPGNSPLHF. CDR3 DNA sequence: TGTGCCACCAGCAGAGATCCGGGTAATTCACCCCTCCACTTT.

The gene calls are TRBV6-1 and TRBJ2-3, with 12 positions matching TRBD2. The CDR3 is 15 amino acids. CDR1 is MNHNS and CDR2 is SASEGT in the germline V gene. Unmatched junction bases numbered 3, after V lost 6 bases and J lost 2 bases. In nucleotides, the CDR3 is TGTGCCAGCAGCACTAGCGGGGGGCTCACAGATACGCAGTATTTT. This sequence encodes CASSTSGGLTDTQYF.

The chain is built from TRBV6-1 and TRBJ1-5; maybe TRBD1 (6 bases). Trimming took off 10 bases at V and 4 bases at J, with 14 bases between the two ends. This CDR3 spans 13 amino acids. The V gene's germline CDR1 is MNHNS and CDR2 SASEGT. The CDR3 DNA follows: TGTGCCATCGCAGGGGCAGAGAATCAGCCCCAGCATTTT. Protein product: CAIAGAENQPQHF.

The chain uses TRBV30 and TRBJ2-4, with TRBD1 identical over 7 bases. This CDR3 region has 13 residues. The V and J ends lost 0 bases and 12 bases, in that order; junction bases with no gene match: 8. CDR1 and CDR2 from the germline V gene are GTSNPN and SVGIG (reference sequence). CDR3 loop: CAWSVRGWDSQYF. In DNA, the CDR3 is TGTGCCTGGAGTGTACGAGGGTGGGACAGTCAGTACTTC.

In nucleotides, the CDR3 is TGTGCCAGCAGCCCTTCCCGGGGGGGTAGAGATTATGGCTACACCTTC. As protein: CASSPSRGGRDYGYTF. The rearrangement joins TRBV7-8 to TRBJ1-2, with a tentative D call TRBD1 (5 bases). Trimming took off 5 bases at V and 5 bases at J, with 21 bases between the two ends. Germline V lookup: CDR1 SGHVS, CDR2 FQNEAQ. This CDR3 comprises 16 residues.

A single count supports this clone. J is TRBJ1-6 and V is TRBV6-1; a possible D gene is TRBD1 (6 bases). Germline CDR1 and CDR2: MNHNS and SASEGT. The CDR3 has 16 amino acids. V dropped 4 bases and J dropped 7 bases, with 17 bases sitting between them. CDR3 in amino acids: CASSGNQGGLNSPLHF. DNA of the CDR3: TGTGCCAGCAGTGGTAACCAAGGGGGATTAAATTCACCCCTCCACTTT.

The gene calls are TRBV4-1 and TRBJ2-1; 9 nucleotides align to TRBD2. J was trimmed by 6 bases and V by 2 bases; bases with no gene match: 5. Germline CDR1 MGHRA, CDR2 YSYEKL. CDR3 length: 15 residues. This CDR3 is CASSQTGGGGNEQFF. The CDR3, as DNA: TGCGCCAGCAGCCAAACGGGCGGGGGGGGCAATGAGCAGTTCTTC.

The chain carries TRBV7-9 and TRBJ2-1; D is possibly TRBD2 (5 bases). V shed 5 bases and J shed 8 bases, with 10 bases lying between them. CDR1 is SEHNR, CDR2 FQNEAQ, per germline (reference sequence). The CDR3 is 12 amino acids. The CDR3 loop reads CASSPQRDEQFF. Written as DNA, the CDR3 is TGTGCCAGCAGCCCTCAGAGGGATGAGCAGTTCTTC.